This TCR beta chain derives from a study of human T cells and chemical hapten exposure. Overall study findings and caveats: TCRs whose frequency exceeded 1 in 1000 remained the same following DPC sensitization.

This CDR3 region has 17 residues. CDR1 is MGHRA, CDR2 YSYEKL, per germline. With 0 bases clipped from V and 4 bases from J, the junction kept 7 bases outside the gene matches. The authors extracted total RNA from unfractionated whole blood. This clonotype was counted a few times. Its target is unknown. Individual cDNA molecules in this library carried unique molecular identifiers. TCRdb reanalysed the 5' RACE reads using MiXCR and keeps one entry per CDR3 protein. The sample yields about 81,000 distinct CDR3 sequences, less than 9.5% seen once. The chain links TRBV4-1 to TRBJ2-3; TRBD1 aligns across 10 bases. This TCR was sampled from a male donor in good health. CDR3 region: CASSQDAGTGAADTQYF. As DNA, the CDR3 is TGCGCCAGCAGCCAAGATGCCGGGACAGGGGCGGCAGATACGCAGTATTTT.